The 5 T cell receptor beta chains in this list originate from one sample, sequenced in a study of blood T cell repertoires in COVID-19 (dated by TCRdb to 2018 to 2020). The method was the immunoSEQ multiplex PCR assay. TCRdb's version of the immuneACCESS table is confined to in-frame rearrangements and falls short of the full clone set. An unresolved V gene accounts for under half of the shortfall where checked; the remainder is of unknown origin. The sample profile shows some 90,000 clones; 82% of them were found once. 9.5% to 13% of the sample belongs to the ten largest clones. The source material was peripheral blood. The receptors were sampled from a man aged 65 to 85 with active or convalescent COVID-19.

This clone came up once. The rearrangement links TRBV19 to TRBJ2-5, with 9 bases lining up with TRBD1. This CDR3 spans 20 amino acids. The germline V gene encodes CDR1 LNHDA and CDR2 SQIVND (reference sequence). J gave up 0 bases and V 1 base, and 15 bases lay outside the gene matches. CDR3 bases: TGTGCCAGTAGTATAGGGGTCACAGGGGGCTTCTGGAAAAACCAAGAGACCCAGTACTTC. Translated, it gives CASSIGVTGGFWKNQETQYF. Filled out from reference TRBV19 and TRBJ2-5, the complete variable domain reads DGGITQSPKYLFRKEGQNVTLSCEQNLNHDAMYWYRQDPGQGLRLIYYSQIVNDFQKGDIAEGYSVSREKKESFPLTVTSAQKNPTAFYLCASSIGVTGGFWKNQETQYFGPGTRLLVL.

The DNA for the CDR3 is TGTGCCAGCAGCCATCATAGCAGCCAAGAGACCCAGTACTTC. It yields the protein CASSHHSSQETQYF. This chain connects TRBV4-2 to TRBJ2-5, with D hard to call. CDR3 length: 14 amino acids. CDR1 is LGHNA and CDR2 is YNFKEQ in the germline V gene. Between the trimmed V and J ends, which lost 3 bases and 1 base, there was a span of 9 bases.

CDR3 DNA: TGTGCCAGCAGCTTGGGGAGAGAGACCCAGTACTTC. This gives the protein CASSLGRETQYF. The chain has TRBV5-6 and TRBJ2-5; no clear D. From germline, CDR1 is SGHDT and CDR2 YYEEEE. The CDR3 consists of 12 residues. V was trimmed by 0 bases and J by 4 bases, leaving 4 bases between them.

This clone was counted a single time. CDR3 amino acids: CASSLTYEQYF. The CDR3 DNA sequence: TGTGCCAGCAGCCTGACTTACGAGCAGTACTTC. This rearrangement joins TRBV7-9 to TRBJ2-7; no definite D call. V dropped 5 bases and J dropped 4 bases, with 6 bases sitting between them. The CDR3 length is 11 residues. Germline CDR1 and CDR2: SEHNR and FQNEAQ (reference sequence).

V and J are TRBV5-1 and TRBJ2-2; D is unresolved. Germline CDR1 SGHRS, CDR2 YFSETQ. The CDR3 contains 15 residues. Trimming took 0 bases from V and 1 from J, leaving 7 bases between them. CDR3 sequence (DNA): TGCGCCAGCAGCTTGGCCGCAGAGAACACCGGGGAGCTGTTTTTT. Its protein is CASSLAAENTGELFF.